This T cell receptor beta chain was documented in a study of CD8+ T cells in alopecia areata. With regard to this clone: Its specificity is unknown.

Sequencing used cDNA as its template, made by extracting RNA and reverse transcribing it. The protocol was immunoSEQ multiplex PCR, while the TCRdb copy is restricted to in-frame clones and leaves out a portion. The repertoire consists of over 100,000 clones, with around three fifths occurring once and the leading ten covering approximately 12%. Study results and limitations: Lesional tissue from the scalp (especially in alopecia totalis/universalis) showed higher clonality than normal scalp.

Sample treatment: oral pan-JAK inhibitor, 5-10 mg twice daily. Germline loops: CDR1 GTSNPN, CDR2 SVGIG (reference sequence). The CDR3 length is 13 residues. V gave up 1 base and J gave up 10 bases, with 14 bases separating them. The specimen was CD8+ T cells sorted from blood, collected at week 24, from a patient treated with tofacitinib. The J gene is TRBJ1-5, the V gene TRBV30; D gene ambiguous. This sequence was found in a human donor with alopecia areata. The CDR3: CAWSGLDLGPQHF. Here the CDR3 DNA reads TGTGCCTGGAGTGGCCTGGACCTTGGCCCCCAGCATTTT.